This entry is about one TCR beta chain. These data are taken from a study of blood T cell repertoires in COVID-19. Background on the study: The study drew acute and convalescent COVID-19 samples from the United States, Italy and Spain. Nucleic acid was either cDNA or gDNA, and it came from T cells, B-cell-depleted T cells, or PBMCs.

The length of the CDR3 is 16 residues. J gave up 1 base and V 4 bases, and 6 bases lay outside the gene matches. CDR1 is WNHNN and CDR2 is SYGVQD in the germline V gene (reference sequence). Original methodology: Counts of nucleated cells, estimated from reference gene primer amplification, were obtained. Method: immunoSEQ multiplex PCR; TCRdb's copy keeps in-frame clones and lacks some. The V and J calls and the clone size are those of that table, but D and trimming were determined from the DNA. Among some 260,000 clones listed, around 80% were seen once. This chain uses TRBV10-1 with TRBJ2-1, with 8 bases that match TRBD2. The sequenced sample consisted of peripheral blood. The origin of this receptor is a woman in her 40s with active or convalescent COVID-19. CDR3 sequence: CASSGIAGSSYNEQFF. The CDR3 DNA follows: TGCGCCAGCAGTGGGATAGCGGGGAGTTCCTACAATGAGCAGTTCTTC.